The 12 T cell receptor beta chains below all came from one sample that was sequenced in a study of cytomegalovirus exposure and HLA in healthy donors. Primers: 60 Vbeta forward and 13 Jbeta reverse. Using immunoSEQ multiplex PCR, the repertoire was profiled, and TCRdb retains in-frame clones only, with some absent. The repertoire holds 150,000 or so clones, with around 80% as singletons. Sequences were obtained from PBMCs. The receptors shown here come from a woman aged 50 to 60 in good health and CMV-seropositive.

The rearrangement joins TRBV5-1 to TRBJ2-2, with TRBD2 matching over 7 bases. The CDR3 extends over 17 amino acids. The junction had 9 bases not matched to a gene; V was cut back by 0 bases and J by 4 bases. Germline V CDR1 and CDR2: SGHRS, YFSETQ. In nucleotides, the CDR3 is TGCGCCAGCAGCTTGGATACAGCGGGGACCTCCACCGGGGAGCTGTTTTTT. This translates into CASSLDTAGTSTGELFF. Full variable domain (outside the CDR3, taken from reference TRBV5-1 and TRBJ2-2): KAGVTQTPRYLIKTRGQQVTLSCSPISGHRSVSWYQQTPGQGLQFLFEYFSETQRNKGNFPGRFSGRQFSNSRSEMNVSTLELGDSALYLCASSLDTAGTSTGELFFGEGSRLTVL.

The chain recombines TRBV2 with TRBJ1-1; D is undetermined. With 3 bases removed from V and 5 bases from J, the gap between germline ends came to 13 bases. This CDR3 region has 14 residues. In germline, CDR1 is SNHLY, CDR2 FYNNEI. CDR3 sequence (DNA): TGTGCCAGCAGTGAGGAGACCGTAGTTACTGAAGCTTTCTTT. Protein sequence: CASSEETVVTEAFF. Together with reference TRBV2 and TRBJ1-1, the CDR3 gives the full variable domain: EPEVTQTPSHQVTQMGQEVILRCVPISNHLYFYWYRQILGQKVEFLVSFYNNEISEKSEIFDDQFSVERPDGSNFTLKIRSTKLEDSAMYFCASSEETVVTEAFFGQGTRLTVV.

V usage is TRBV4-2 and J usage is TRBJ2-3; 12 bases agree with TRBD2. V lost 1 base and J lost 8; bases outside the gene matches: 7. The germline gives CDR1 LGHNA, CDR2 YNFKEQ. The CDR3 is 16 residues long. CDR3 residues: CASSQGTSGRRGTQYF. The DNA for the CDR3 is TGTGCCAGCAGCCAAGGCACTAGCGGGAGGAGGGGTACGCAGTATTTT.

The chain is built from TRBV4-2 and TRBJ2-1; a weak D match, TRBD2 (6 bases). The CDR3 is 15 residues long. V was cut by 4 bases and J by 0 bases, with 10 bases left in between. Germline V gives CDR1 LGHNA, CDR2 YNFKEQ. CDR3 region: CASSPRRGSYNEQFF. CDR3 nucleotides: TGTGCCAGCAGCCCCCGGAGGGGCTCCTACAATGAGCAGTTCTTC.

V and J are TRBV10-3 and TRBJ1-1; 7 bases line up with TRBD1. This CDR3 region has 13 residues. J gave up 9 bases and V 3 bases, and 7 bases lay outside the gene matches. The germline gives CDR1 ENHRY, CDR2 SYGVKD. CDR3 sequence (DNA): TGTGCCATCAGTGACTTTTCGGACAGGCAAGCTTTCTTT. This sequence encodes CAISDFSDRQAFF.

This chain links TRBV5-4 with TRBJ2-1; tentatively, D is TRBD2 (6 bases). CDR1 SGHNT and CDR2 YYREEE come from the germline V gene (reference sequence). The CDR3 loop spans 15 amino acids. Trimming took off 3 bases at V and 7 bases at J, with 17 bases between the two ends. The chain's CDR3 is CASSWTGLRHNEQFF. CDR3 sequence (DNA): TGTGCCAGCAGCTGGACGGGACTTCGCCATAATGAGCAGTTCTTC.

The chain links TRBV5-6 to TRBJ2-7, with 7 bases identical to TRBD1. Germline CDR1 reads SGHDT; CDR2 reads YYEEEE. With 2 bases clipped from V and 4 bases from J, the junction kept 6 bases outside the gene matches. CDR3 length: 14 residues. Written as DNA, the CDR3 is TGTGCCAGCAGCTTAACAGGGGCCCGGTACGAGCAGTACTTC. The encoded protein is CASSLTGARYEQYF.

The chain links TRBV30 to TRBJ1-4; a possible D gene is TRBD1 (6 bases). This CDR3 is built from 14 residues. V shed 7 bases and J shed 7 bases, with 19 bases lying between them. Germline V CDR1 and CDR2: GTSNPN, SVGIG (reference sequence). CDR3: CAYARGGSGEKLFF. CDR3 DNA sequence: TGTGCCTACGCGAGGGGGGGCTCTGGTGAAAAACTGTTTTTT. The full variable domain, rest sourced from reference TRBV30 and TRBJ1-4, is SQTIHQWPATLVQPVGSPLSLECTVEGTSNPNLYWYRQAAGRGLQLLFYSVGIGQISSEVPQNLSASRPQDRQFILSSKKLLLSDSGFYLCAYARGGSGEKLFFGSGTQLSVL.

V usage is TRBV19 and J usage is TRBJ1-5, with TRBD1 matching 10 bases. V lost 2 bases, J lost 4 bases, and 17 bases stayed unmatched. CDR1 is LNHDA, CDR2 SQIVND, per germline (reference sequence). The CDR3 runs to 20 residues. The CDR3 loop is CASSILSGTGDPVRNQPQHF. The CDR3 DNA sequence: TGTGCCAGTAGTATACTTAGCGGGACAGGGGACCCGGTTCGGAATCAGCCCCAGCATTTT.

CDR3 sequence (DNA): TGTGCCAGCAGCTTAACGGGACAGCAAGAGACCCAGTACTTC. Its translation: CASSLTGQQETQYF. V gene TRBV7-2 combines with J gene TRBJ2-5; 7 bases are shared with TRBD1. CDR3 length: 14 amino acids. Looked up from germline, CDR1 is SGHTA and CDR2 is FQGNSA. Unmatched junction bases numbered 2, after V lost 2 bases and J lost 2 bases.

The gene calls are TRBV9 and TRBJ2-1, with no clear D. Germline values: CDR1 SGDLS, CDR2 YYNGEE. This CDR3 has 12 residues. V was trimmed by 4 bases and J by 3 bases, leaving 5 bases between them. DNA of the CDR3: TGTGCCAGCAGCCCAAACTACAATGAGCAGTTCTTC. Amino acids: CASSPNYNEQFF.

This clone was detected only once. The chain combines TRBV6-5 with TRBJ1-1, with D uncertain. V shed 7 bases and J shed 6 bases, with 12 bases lying between them. This CDR3 comprises 12 residues. The V gene's germline CDR1 is MNHEY and CDR2 SVGAGI. The CDR3 region is CASTPGGAEAFF. The CDR3 nucleotides read TGTGCCAGCACCCCCGGTGGAGCTGAAGCTTTCTTT.